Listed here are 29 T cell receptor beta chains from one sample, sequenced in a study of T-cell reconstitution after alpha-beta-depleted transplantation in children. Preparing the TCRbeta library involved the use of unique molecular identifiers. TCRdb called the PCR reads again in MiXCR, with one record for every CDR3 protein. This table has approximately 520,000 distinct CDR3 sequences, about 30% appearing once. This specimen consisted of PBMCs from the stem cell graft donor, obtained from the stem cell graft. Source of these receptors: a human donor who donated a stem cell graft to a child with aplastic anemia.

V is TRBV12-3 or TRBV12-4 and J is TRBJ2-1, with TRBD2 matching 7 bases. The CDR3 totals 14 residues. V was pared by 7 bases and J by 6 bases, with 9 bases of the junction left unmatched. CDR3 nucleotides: TGTGCCAGCATGGCGGGAGAGATATTCAATGAGCAGTTCTTC. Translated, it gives CASMAGEIFNEQFF.

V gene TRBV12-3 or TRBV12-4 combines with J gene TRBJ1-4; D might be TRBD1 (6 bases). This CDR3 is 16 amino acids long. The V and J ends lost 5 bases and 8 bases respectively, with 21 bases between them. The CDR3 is CASSPWTARTVEKLFF. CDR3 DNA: TGTGCCAGCAGTCCGTGGACAGCGAGGACCGTAGAAAAACTGTTTTTT.

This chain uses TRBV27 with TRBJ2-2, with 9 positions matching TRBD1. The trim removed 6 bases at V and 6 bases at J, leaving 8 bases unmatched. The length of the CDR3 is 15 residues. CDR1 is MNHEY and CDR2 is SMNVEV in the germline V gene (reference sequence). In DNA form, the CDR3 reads TGTGCCAGCAGCGATACAGGGGGCCTGTCCGGGGAGCTGTTTTTT. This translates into CASSDTGGLSGELFF.

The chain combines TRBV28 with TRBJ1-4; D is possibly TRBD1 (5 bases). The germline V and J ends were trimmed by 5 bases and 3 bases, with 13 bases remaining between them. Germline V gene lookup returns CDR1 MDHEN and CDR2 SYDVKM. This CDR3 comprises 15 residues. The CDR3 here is CASSQPTASNEKLFF. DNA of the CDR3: TGTGCCAGCAGTCAACCGACAGCCTCTAATGAAAAACTGTTTTTT.

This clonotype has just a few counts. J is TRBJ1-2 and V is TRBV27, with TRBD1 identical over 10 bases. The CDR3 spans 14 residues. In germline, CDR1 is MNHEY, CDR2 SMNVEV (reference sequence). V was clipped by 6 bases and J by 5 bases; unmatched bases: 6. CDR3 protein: CASRLRTGGYGYTF. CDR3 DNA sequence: TGTGCCAGCAGACTTAGGACAGGGGGATATGGCTACACCTTC.

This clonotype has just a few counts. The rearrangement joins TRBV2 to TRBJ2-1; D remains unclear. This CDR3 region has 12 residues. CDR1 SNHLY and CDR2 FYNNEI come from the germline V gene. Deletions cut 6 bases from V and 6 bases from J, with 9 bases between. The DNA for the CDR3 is TGTGCCAGCAGAGAGCCGGTCAATGAGCAGTTCTTC. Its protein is CASREPVNEQFF.

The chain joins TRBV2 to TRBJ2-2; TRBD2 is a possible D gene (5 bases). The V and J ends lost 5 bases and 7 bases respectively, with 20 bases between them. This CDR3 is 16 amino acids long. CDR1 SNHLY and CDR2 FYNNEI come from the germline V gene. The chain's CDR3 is CASSLAGIRGDGELFF. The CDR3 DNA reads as TGTGCCAGCAGTCTTGCCGGTATCCGGGGAGACGGGGAGCTGTTTTTT.

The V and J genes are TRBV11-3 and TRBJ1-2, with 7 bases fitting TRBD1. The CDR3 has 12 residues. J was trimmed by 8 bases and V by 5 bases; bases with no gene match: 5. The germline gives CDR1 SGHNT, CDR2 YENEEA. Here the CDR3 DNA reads TGTGCCAGCAGCGCGACAGGGCTCGGCTACACCTTC. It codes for CASSATGLGYTF. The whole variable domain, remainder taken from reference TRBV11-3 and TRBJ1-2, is EAGVVQSPRYKIIEKKQPVAFWCNPISGHNTLYWYLQNLGQGPELLIRYENEEAVDDSQLPKDRFSAERLKGVDSTLKIQPAELGDSAVYLCASSATGLGYTFGSGTRLTVV.

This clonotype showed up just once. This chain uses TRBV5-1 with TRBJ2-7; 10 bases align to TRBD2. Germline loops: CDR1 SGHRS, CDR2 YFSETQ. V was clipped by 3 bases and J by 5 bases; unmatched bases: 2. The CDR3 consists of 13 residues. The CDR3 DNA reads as TGCGCCAGCAGCTCCGGGACTAGCGACGAGCAGTACTTC. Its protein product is CASSSGTSDEQYF.

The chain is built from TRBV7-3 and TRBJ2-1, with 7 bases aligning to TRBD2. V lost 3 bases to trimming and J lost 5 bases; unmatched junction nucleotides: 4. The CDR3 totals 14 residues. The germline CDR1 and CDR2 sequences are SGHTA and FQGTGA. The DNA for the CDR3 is TGTGCCAGCAGCTTCTTAGCGGGCCACAATGAGCAGTTCTTC. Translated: CASSFLAGHNEQFF.

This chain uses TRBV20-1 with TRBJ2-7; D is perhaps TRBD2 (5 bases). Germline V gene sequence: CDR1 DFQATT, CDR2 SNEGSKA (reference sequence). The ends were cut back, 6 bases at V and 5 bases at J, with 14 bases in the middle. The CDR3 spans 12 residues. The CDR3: CSALKEGNEQYF. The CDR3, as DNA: TGCAGTGCACTAAAAGAGGGTAACGAGCAGTACTTC.

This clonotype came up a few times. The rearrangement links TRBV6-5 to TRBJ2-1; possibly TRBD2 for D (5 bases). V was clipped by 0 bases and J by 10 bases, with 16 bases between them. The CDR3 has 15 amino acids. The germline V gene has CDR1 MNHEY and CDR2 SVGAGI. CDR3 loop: CASSYSMSAGGEQFF. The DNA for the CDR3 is TGTGCCAGCAGTTACTCGATGTCTGCAGGCGGGGAGCAGTTCTTC.

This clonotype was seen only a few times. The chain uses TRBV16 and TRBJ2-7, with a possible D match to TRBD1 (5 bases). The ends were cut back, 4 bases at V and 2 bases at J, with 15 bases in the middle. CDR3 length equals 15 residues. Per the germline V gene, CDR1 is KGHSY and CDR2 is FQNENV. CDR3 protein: CASSPQVDSTYEQYF. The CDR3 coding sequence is TGTGCCAGCAGCCCGCAGGTCGACAGTACCTACGAGCAGTACTTC.

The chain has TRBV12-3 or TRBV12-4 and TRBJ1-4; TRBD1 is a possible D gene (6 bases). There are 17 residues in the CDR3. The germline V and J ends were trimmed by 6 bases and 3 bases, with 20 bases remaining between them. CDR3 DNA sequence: TGTGCCAGCAGCCCACAGGGAGATGAATCGGCTAATGAAAAACTGTTTTTT. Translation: CASSPQGDESANEKLFF.

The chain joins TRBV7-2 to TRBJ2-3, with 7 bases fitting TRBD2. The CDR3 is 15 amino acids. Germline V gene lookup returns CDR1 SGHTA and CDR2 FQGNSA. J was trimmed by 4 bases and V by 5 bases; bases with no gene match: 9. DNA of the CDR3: TGTGCCAGCAGCGGAGCGGGGACTGGGGCAGATACGCAGTATTTT. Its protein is CASSGAGTGADTQYF.

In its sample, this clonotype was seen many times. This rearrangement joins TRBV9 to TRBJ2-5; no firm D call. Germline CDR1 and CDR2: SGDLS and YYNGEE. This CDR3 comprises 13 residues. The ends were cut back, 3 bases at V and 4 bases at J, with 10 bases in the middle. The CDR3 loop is CASSGHTGETQYF. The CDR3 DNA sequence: TGTGCCAGCAGCGGACACACGGGAGAGACCCAGTACTTC.

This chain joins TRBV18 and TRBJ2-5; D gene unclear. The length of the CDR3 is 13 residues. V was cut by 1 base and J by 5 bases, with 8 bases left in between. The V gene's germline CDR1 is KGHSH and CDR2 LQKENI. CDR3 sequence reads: CASSPREKETQYF. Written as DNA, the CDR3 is TGTGCCAGCTCACCACGGGAAAAGGAGACCCAGTACTTC.

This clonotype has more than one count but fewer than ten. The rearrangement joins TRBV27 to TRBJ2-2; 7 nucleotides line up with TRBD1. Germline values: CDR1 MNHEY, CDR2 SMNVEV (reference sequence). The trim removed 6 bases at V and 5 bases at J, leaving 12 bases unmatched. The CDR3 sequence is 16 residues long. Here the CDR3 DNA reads TGTGCCAGCAGAGTACAGGGGATCGGTCGAACCGGGGAGCTGTTTTTT. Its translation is CASRVQGIGRTGELFF.

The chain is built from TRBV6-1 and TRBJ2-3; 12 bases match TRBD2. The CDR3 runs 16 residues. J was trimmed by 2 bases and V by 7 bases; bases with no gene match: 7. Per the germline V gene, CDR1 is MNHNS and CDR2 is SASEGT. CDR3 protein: CASTLGLAGTTDTQYF. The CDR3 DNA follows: TGTGCCAGCACCCTAGGACTAGCGGGGACCACAGATACGCAGTATTTT.

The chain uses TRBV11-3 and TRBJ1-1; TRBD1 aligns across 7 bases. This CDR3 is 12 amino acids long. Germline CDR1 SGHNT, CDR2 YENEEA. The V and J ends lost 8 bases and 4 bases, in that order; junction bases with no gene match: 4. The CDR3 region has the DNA TGTGCCAGCCGACAGGGTCCCACTGAAGCTTTCTTT. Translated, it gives CASRQGPTEAFF.

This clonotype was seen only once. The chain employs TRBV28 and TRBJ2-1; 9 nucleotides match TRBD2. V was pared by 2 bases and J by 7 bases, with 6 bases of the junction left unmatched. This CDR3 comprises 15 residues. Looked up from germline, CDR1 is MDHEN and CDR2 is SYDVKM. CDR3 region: CASSLAGGPTNEQFF. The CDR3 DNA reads TGTGCCAGCAGTTTAGCGGGAGGGCCTACGAATGAGCAGTTCTTC.

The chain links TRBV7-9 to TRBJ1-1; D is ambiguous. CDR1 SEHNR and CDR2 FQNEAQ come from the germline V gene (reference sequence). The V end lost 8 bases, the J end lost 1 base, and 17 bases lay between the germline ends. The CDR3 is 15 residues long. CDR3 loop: CASGRNSMGNTEAFF. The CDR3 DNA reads TGTGCCAGCGGCCGAAACAGTATGGGGAACACTGAAGCTTTCTTT.

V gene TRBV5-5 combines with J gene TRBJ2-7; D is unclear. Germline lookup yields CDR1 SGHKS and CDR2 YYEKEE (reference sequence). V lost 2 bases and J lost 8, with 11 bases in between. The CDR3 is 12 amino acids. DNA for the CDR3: TGTGCCAGCAGCTTTGTTCGCGTGCAGCAGTACTTC. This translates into CASSFVRVQQYF.

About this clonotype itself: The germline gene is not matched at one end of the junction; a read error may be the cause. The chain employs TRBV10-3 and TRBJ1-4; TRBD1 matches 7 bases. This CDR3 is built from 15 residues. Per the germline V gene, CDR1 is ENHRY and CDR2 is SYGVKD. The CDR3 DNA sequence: TGTGCTATCAGTGCTAGGACAGGAGGCAATGAAAAACTGTTTTTT. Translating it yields CAISARTGGNEKLFF.

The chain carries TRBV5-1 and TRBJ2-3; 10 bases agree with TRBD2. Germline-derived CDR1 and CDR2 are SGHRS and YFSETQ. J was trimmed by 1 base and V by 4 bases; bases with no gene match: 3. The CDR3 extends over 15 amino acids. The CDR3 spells CASSKGLARTDTQYF. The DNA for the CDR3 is TGCGCCAGCAGCAAGGGACTAGCGCGCACAGATACGCAGTATTTT.

CDR3: CASSRALAGPSDTQYF. DNA of the CDR3: TGCGCCAGCAGCCGAGCGCTAGCGGGACCATCAGATACGCAGTATTTT. The gene calls are TRBV4-3 and TRBJ2-3; 9 positions agree with TRBD2. V lost 4 bases and J lost 4; bases outside the gene matches: 9. Per the germline V gene, CDR1 is LGHNA and CDR2 is YSLEER. CDR3 length: 16 residues.

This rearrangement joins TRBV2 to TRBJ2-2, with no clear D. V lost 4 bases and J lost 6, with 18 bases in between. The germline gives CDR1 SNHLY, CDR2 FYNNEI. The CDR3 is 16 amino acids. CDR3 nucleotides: TGTGCCAGCAGTGTACAGCGTGAGAAGCCCCCCGGGGAGCTGTTTTTT. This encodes CASSVQREKPPGELFF.

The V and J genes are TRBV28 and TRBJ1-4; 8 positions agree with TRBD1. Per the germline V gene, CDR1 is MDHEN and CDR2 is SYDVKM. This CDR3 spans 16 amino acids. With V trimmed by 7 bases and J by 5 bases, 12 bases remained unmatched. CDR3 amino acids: CASTSPGDRRNEKLFF. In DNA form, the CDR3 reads TGTGCCAGCACCTCGCCAGGGGACAGGAGAAATGAAAAACTGTTTTTT.

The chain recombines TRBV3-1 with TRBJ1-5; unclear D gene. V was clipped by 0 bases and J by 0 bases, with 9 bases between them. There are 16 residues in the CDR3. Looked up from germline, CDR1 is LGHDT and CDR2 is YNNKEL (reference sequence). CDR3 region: CASSQDPSNSNQPQHF. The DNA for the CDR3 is TGTGCCAGCAGCCAAGATCCAAGCAATAGCAATCAGCCCCAGCATTTT. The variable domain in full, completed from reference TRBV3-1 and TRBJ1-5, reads DTAVSQTPKYLVTQMGNDKSIKCEQNLGHDTMYWYKQDSKKFLKIMFSYNNKELIINETVPNRFSPKSPDKAHLNLHINSLELGDSAVYFCASSQDPSNSNQPQHFGDGTRLSIL.